This entry describes one TCR beta chain. This sample was taken from a study of TIL therapy for anti-PD-1-resistant metastatic lung cancer. The wider study: Tumors carried a median about 1.5 non-synonymous mutations per megabase.

With V trimmed by 5 bases and J by 7 bases, 0 bases remained unmatched. The CDR3 consists of 11 residues. Looked up from germline, CDR1 is SGHRS and CDR2 is YFSETQ. Documented time point: pre-treatment sample, taken before nivolumab and TIL therapy. Adults with stage 4 NSCLC were enrolled in a phase I trial. This was the immunoSEQ v3 assay. Libraries were sequenced to 1.5 million to 2 million read pairs (survey) or about 5-6 million (deep). The method was immunoSEQ multiplex PCR; TCRdb's version includes in-frame clones alone and lacks a portion of them. The data contain about 59,000 clones, 73% of them singletons.

The V gene is TRBV5-1, the J gene TRBJ2-1; TRBD1 matches 7 bases. The specimen was blood, collected at baseline. The TCR comes from a person between 30 and 79 years old with non-small cell lung cancer. The CDR3 sequence is CASRQGNEQFF. CDR3 sequence (DNA): TGCGCCAGCAGACAGGGGAATGAGCAGTTCTTC.